The clone carrying this T cell receptor (beta chain) was counted between two and nine times. Its antigen is not known. These data are taken from a study of T cell repertoires in cytomegalovirus infection. Study-level information: Indicated by public TCR beta signatures were CMV infection and matching HLA type.

Study-level points and caveats: CMV carriers with the relevant HLA were identified by cumulative public TCR beta family frequency. CMV-specific TCR beta clonotypes restricted by HLA-C dominated the ex vivo response.

Germline assignment: CDR1 MGHRA and CDR2 YSYEKL. CDR3 length: 13 amino acids. V lost 1 base to trimming and J lost 7 bases, with 8 bases between them. TCRdb processed the reads anew with MiXCR; each CDR3 protein has one entry. The table has hundreds of thousands of distinct CDR3 sequences, about a sixth seen once; the top ten hold approximately 10%. This receptor was identified in a human donor in good health (CMV status not recorded). Some clones in this sample may be carry-over from other donors' samples. The sequencing sample was made of PBMCs. This chain links TRBV4-1 with TRBJ1-3, with a weak D call TRBD1 (5 bases). The CDR3 nucleotides read TGCGCCAGCAGCCAAGCCAGGGATAACACCATATATTTT. It translates to CASSQARDNTIYF.